This T cell receptor (beta chain) was retrieved from a study of cytomegalovirus exposure and HLA in healthy donors. Overall study findings and caveats: Follow-up analysis later connected one missense variant in DCLRE1C with trimming of TCR beta V- and J-genes.

Per the germline V gene, CDR1 is SGDLS and CDR2 is YYNGEE. V lost 0 bases to trimming and J lost 4 bases, with 13 bases between them. CDR3 length: 16 residues. Amplification used 60 Vbeta primers and 13 Jbeta primers. Data came from immunoSEQ multiplex PCR; TCRdb stores just in-frame clones and leaves some out. Among approximately 150,000 clones listed, over 70% were seen once. About this clone: Its antigen remains unidentified.

Sample: PBMCs. This sequence joins TRBV9 and TRBJ2-2; tentatively, D is TRBD1 (6 bases). The receptor was derived from a woman aged 40 to 55 in good health and CMV-seropositive. The CDR3 loop is CASSVEAGAGTGELFF. The CDR3 region has the DNA TGTGCCAGCAGCGTAGAGGCAGGGGCGGGCACCGGGGAGCTGTTTTTT.